This T cell receptor (beta chain) was sequenced during a study of T cells in Graves' hyperthyroidism and ophthalmopathy. Findings of the study overall: Also found in blood were most expanded thyroid clonotypes above 0.001.

Trimming shortened V by 0 bases and J by 4 bases, and 12 bases separated the two germline ends. The CDR3 is made up of 15 amino acids. Germline V gene data show CDR1 as SGDLS and CDR2 as YYNGEE. This clonotype was counted between two and nine times. Antigen specificity is unknown. It was RNA transcripts that yielded the amplified TCR beta CDR3 regions. During a first-round RT-PCR of the TCR CDR3, the HTBI primer set was used. TCRdb re-called the multiplex PCR reads with MiXCR, one entry per CDR3 protein. This sample has some 400,000 distinct CDR3 sequences, with 14% found just once. The V gene is TRBV9, the J gene TRBJ2-3; D is perhaps TRBD1 (5 bases). This TCR derives from a woman aged 55 to 70 with Graves' hyperthyroidism. The specimen was blood. The CDR3 nucleotides read TGTGCCAGCAGCGTAGTGGCAGGGTCGGCAGATACGCAGTATTTT. The encoded protein is CASSVVAGSADTQYF.